This entry lists 8 T cell receptor beta chains sequenced from one sample in a study of blood T cell repertoires in COVID-19. Profiled with immunoSEQ multiplex PCR; TCRdb holds only in-frame clones, not every one. This table has some 330,000 clones, roughly nine tenths appearing once. Specimen: peripheral blood. The receptors derive from a woman in her 30s with COVID-19, enrolled during active disease.

The chain uses TRBV19 and TRBJ2-4, with D tentatively TRBD2 (5 bases). The CDR3 length is 18 residues. Per the germline V gene, CDR1 is LNHDA and CDR2 is SQIVND (reference sequence). Trimming stripped 5 bases from V and 0 bases from J, with 20 bases between. The CDR3 here is CASSVDSSGLLAKNIQYF. The CDR3 DNA is TGTGCCAGTAGTGTGGACTCTTCCGGGCTCCTAGCCAAAAACATTCAGTACTTC.

CDR3 DNA sequence: TGTGCCAGCAGCTTAGGGGGACAGGCCTCCACTGAAGCTTTCTTT. Amino acid sequence: CASSLGGQASTEAFF. The chain uses TRBV11-3 and TRBJ1-1; 8 positions agree with TRBD1. J was trimmed by 4 bases and V by 1 base; bases with no gene match: 5. In germline, CDR1 is SGHNT, CDR2 YENEEA. The CDR3 covers 15 residues.

The J gene is TRBJ1-5, the V gene TRBV7-2; TRBD1 might be the D (6 bases). Germline values: CDR1 SGHTA, CDR2 FQGNSA. V shed 5 bases and J shed 5 bases, with 10 bases lying between them. The CDR3 length is 13 residues. This CDR3 is CASSADSYQPQHF. CDR3 bases: TGTGCCAGCAGCGCGGACAGCTATCAGCCCCAGCATTTT.

V and J are TRBV25-1 and TRBJ2-5; D perhaps matches TRBD1 (5 bases). V was pared by 2 bases and J by 1 base, with 14 bases between. The CDR3 totals 16 residues. Germline CDR1 and CDR2: MGHDK and SYGVNS. CDR3 coding DNA: TGTGCCAGCAGTGAAGGTTTCAGGGTCTCCCAAGAGACCCAGTACTTC. Its translation is CASSEGFRVSQETQYF.

The V and J genes are TRBV12-3 or TRBV12-4 and TRBJ1-2, with 7 bases aligning to TRBD1. With 7 bases clipped from V and 2 bases from J, the junction kept 4 bases outside the gene matches. The CDR3 is 13 amino acids. Written as DNA, the CDR3 is TGTGCCAGCAAACCGGGACAGAACTATGGCTACACCTTC. This translates into CASKPGQNYGYTF.

The rearrangement links TRBV25-1 to TRBJ1-2; 10 bases are a match to TRBD1. Germline lookup yields CDR1 MGHDK and CDR2 SYGVNS. The CDR3 totals 13 residues. J gave up 7 bases and V 6 bases, and 5 bases lay outside the gene matches. This chain's CDR3 is CASSLTGGSGYTF. DNA of the CDR3: TGTGCCAGCAGCTTGACAGGGGGCAGTGGCTACACCTTC.

The CDR3 sequence: CSASRAGPYNEQFF. The CDR3 nucleotides read TGCAGTGCTAGTAGAGCGGGGCCGTACAATGAGCAGTTCTTC. The V call is TRBV20-1, the J call TRBJ2-1, with 7 bases aligning to TRBD2. The CDR3 length is 14 residues. Germline V gives CDR1 DFQATT, CDR2 SNEGSKA (reference sequence). The junction had 6 bases not matched to a gene; V was cut back by 3 bases and J by 4 bases.

This clone was counted once. Additional DNA sequences in this sample encode the identical CDR3. The genes are TRBV19 and TRBJ1-6, with TRBD1 as a possible D gene (6 bases). Germline CDR1 is LNHDA and CDR2 is SQIVND (reference sequence). The V end was cut by 4 bases, the J end by 7 bases, with 11 bases between. CDR3 length: 14 residues. CDR3 bases: TGTGCCAGTAGTACGACAGGAGTGAATTCACCCCTCCACTTT. It is translated as CASSTTGVNSPLHF.